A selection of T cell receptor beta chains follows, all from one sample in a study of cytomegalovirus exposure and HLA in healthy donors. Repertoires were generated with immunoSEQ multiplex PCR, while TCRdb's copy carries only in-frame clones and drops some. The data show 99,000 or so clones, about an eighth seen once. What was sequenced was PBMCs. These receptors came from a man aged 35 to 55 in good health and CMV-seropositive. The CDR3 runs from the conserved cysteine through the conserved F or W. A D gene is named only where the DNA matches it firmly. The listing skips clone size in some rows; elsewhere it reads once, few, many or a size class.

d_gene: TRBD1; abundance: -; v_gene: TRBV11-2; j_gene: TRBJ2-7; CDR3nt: TGTGCCAGCAGCGCCCGGACAGGTTCCTACGAGCAGTACTTC; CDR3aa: CASSARTGSYEQYF
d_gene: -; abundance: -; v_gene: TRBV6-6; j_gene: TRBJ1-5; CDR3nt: TGTGCCAGCGGGACTACAGGAAATAGCAATCAGCCCCAGCATTTT; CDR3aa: CASGTTGNSNQPQHF
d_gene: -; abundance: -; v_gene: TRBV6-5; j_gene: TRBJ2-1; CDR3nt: TGTGCCAGCAGTTACTCGGGCCAGTTCTACAATGAGCAGTTCTTC; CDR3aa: CASSYSGQFYNEQFF
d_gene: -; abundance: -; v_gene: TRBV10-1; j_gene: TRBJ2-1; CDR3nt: TGCGCCAGCAGTGAGTTCAAGAGCTCCTACAATGAGCAGTTCTTC; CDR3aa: CASSEFKSSYNEQFF
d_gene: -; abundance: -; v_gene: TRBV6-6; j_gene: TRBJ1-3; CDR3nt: TGTGCCAGCAACCCATCCGGCTCTGGAAACACCATATATTTT; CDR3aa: CASNPSGSGNTIYF
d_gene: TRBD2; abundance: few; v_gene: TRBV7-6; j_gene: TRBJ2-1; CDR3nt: TGTGCCAGCAGCCCCTACGGGAGGGCCGATGAGCAGTTCTTC; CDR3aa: CASSPYGRADEQFF
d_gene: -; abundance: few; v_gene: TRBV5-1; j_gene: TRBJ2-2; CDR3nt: TGCGCCAGCAGCTTGGGCGCCGGGGAGCTGTTTTTT; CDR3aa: CASSLGAGELFF
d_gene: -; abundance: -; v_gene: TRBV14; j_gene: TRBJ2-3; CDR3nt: TGCCTAAGCAACCGTGGGCAGATGAGCACAGATACGCAGTATTTT; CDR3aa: CLSNRGQMSTDTQYF
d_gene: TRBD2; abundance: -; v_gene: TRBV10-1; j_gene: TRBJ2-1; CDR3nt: TGCGCCAGCAGTGAGTGGGAGGATAGCGGGAGAAATGAGCAGTTCTTC; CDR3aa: CASSEWEDSGRNEQFF
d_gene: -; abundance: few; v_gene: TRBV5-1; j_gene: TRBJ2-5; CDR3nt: TGCGCCAGCAGCCTACGGACCCTGGAGGGCCAGTACTTC; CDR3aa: CASSLRTLEGQYF
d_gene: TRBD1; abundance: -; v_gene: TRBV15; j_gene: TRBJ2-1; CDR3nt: TGTGCCACCAGCAGAGATTTTTTGGGGACAGGGTCTTTTTCTGAGCAGTTCTTC; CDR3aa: CATSRDFLGTGSFSEQFF
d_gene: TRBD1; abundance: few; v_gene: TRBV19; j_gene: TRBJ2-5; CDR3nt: TGTGCCAGTAGTGACTACCGGGACAGACAAGAGACCCAGTACTTC; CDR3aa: CASSDYRDRQETQYF
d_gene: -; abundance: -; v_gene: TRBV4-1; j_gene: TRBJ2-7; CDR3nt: TGCGCCAGCAGCCAAGATGTCGTAAGAGAGAGGGTCTACGAGCAGTACTTC; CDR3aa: CASSQDVVRERVYEQYF
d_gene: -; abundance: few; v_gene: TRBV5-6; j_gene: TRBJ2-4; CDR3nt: TGTGCCAGCAGCTTTGGATCTCCGGGGGACCAGTACTTC; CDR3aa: CASSFGSPGDQYF
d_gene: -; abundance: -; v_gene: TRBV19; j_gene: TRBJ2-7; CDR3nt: TGTGCCAGTAGCAAGGGTCGGGACTACGAGCAGTACTTC; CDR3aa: CASSKGRDYEQYF
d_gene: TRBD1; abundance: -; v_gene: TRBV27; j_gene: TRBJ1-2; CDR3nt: TGTGCCAGCAGGGAGCAGGGGGGGACAGGGGACTATGGCTACACCTTC; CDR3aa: CASREQGGTGDYGYTF
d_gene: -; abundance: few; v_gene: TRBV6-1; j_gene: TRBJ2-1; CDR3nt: TGTGCCAGCAGTGAATGGGGCAGTCACAATGAGCAGTTCTTC; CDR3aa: CASSEWGSHNEQFF
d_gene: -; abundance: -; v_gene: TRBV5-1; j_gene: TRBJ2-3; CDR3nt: TGCGCCAGCAGCCCCCGGTCGGCAGGGCCAAGTTTAAGCACAGATACGCAGTATTTT; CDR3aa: CASSPRSAGPSLSTDTQYF
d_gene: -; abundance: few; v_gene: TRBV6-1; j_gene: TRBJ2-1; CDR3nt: TGTGCCAGCAGGGGCGGACAGATCACCTACAATGAGCAGTTCTTC; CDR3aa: CASRGGQITYNEQFF
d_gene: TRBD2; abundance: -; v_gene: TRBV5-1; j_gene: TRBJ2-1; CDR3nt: TGCGCCAGCAGCTTGACTAGCGATGAGCAGTTCTTC; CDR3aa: CASSLTSDEQFF
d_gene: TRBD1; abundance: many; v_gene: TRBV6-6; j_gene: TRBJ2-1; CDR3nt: TGTGCCAGCAGGAAACAGGGGCTCGGGTGGTTCTTC; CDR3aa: CASRKQGLGWFF
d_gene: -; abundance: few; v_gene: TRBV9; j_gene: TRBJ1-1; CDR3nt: TGTGCCAGCAGCGGGACAGTGAACACTGAAGCTTTCTTT; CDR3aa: CASSGTVNTEAFF
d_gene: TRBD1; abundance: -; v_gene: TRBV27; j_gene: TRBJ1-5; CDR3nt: TGTGCCAGCAGGGCAACAGGGGGCGTGGGCAATCAGCCCCAGCATTTT; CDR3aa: CASRATGGVGNQPQHF
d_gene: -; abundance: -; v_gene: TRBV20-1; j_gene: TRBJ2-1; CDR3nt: TGCAGTGCCCAGGGCTACAATGAGCAGTTCTTC; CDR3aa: CSAQGYNEQFF
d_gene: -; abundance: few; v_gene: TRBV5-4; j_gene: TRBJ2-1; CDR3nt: TGTGCCAGCAGCTTGGTGCAGACTGACAATGAGCAGTTCTTC; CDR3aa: CASSLVQTDNEQFF
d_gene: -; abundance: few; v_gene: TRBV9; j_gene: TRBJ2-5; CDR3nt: TGTGCCAGCAGCGTAGGGTCGGGCGGGACCCAAGAGACCCAGTACTTC; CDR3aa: CASSVGSGGTQETQYF
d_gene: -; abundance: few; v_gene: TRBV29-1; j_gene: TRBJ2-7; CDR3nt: TGCAGCGTCGGACAGAATACCTACGAGCAGTACTTC; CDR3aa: CSVGQNTYEQYF
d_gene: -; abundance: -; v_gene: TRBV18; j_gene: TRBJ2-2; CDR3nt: TGTGCCAGCTCACCACCGGGCCAGCCTTCCGGGGAGCTGTTTTTT; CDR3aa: CASSPPGQPSGELFF
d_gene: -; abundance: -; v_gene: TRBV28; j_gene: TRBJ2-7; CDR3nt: TGTGCCAGCAGCGGGGGGCCTAGATCTAAGTTCTTC; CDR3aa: CASSGGPRSKFF
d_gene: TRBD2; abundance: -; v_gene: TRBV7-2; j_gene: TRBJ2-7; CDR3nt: TGTGCCAGCAGCCTAAGACTAGCGGGCTCCTACGAGCAGTACTTC; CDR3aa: CASSLRLAGSYEQYF
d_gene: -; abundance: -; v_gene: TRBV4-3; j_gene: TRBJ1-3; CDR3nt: TGCGCCAGCAGCCAAGATCAGTTCCTCGCACAGGGTAACACCATATATTTT; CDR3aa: CASSQDQFLAQGNTIYF
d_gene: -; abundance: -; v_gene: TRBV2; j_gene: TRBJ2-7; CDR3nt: TGTGCCAGCAGGACGGGGGTTCCCTACGAGCAGTACTTC; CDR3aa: CASRTGVPYEQYF
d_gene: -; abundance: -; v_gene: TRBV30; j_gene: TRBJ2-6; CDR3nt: TGTGCCTGGACCTACGACAGCTCTGGGGCCAACGTCCTGACTTTC; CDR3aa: CAWTYDSSGANVLTF
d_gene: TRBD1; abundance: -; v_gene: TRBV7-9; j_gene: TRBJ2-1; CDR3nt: TGTGCCAGCAGCTTCTCGACAGGGTACAATGAGCAGTTCTTC; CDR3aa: CASSFSTGYNEQFF
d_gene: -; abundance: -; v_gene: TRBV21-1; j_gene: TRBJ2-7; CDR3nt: TGTGCCAGCAACCCAAGGCCCAGCGGGAGCGATTACGAGCAGTACTTC; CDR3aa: CASNPRPSGSDYEQYF
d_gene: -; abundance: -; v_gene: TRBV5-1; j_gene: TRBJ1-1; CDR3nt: TGCGCCAGCAGCGTGGGACCGACAGGAGTGAACACTGAAGCTTTCTTT; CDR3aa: CASSVGPTGVNTEAFF
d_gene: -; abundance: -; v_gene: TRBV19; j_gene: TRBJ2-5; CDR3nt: TGTGCCAGTAGTATATCCCATGGAGCTGGGTGGGAGACCCAGTACTTC; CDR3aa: CASSISHGAGWETQYF
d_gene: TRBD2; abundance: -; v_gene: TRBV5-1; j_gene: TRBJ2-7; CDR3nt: TGCGCCAGCAGCTTGAAGACTAGCGGTCCCTACGAGCAGTACTTC; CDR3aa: CASSLKTSGPYEQYF
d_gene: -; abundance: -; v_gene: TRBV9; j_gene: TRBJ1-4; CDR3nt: TGTGCCAGCAGCAATGGGGGGGCGGGGGCACATGAAAAACTGTTTTTT; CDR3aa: CASSNGGAGAHEKLFF
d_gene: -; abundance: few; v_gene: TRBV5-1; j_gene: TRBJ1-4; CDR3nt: TGCGCCAGCAGCTTGGCCGGTGGAGGGTTTGGTGAAAAACTGTTTTTT; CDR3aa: CASSLAGGGFGEKLFF
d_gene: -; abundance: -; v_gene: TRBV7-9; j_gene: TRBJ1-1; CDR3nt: TGTGCCAGCAGCTTAGGGTCCCGACTCCCTTTCCGAATGAACACTGAAGCTTTCTTT; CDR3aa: CASSLGSRLPFRMNTEAFF
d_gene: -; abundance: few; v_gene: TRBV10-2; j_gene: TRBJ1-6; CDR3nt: TGCGCCAGCAGTGAGGGGGCGTCGGGTCTTGGTTCACCCCTCCACTTT; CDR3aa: CASSEGASGLGSPLHF
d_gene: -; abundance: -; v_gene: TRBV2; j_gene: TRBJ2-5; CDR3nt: TGTGCCAGCAGTGAGTTTAGTGTAGAGACCCAGTACTTC; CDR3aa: CASSEFSVETQYF
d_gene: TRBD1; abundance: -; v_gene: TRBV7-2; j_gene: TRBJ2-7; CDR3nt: TGTGCCAGCAGCTTAGGGACAGGGCCCTACGAGCAGTACTTC; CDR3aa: CASSLGTGPYEQYF
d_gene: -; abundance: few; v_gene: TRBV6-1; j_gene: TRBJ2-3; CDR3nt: TGTGCCAGCAGTGTTGGGGTGACAGATTGGGCCACAGATACGCAGTATTTT; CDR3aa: CASSVGVTDWATDTQYF
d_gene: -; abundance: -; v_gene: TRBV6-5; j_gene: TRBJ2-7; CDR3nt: TGTGCCAGCAGTTATTGGGAGTCAAGGTCCGAGCAGTACTTC; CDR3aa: CASSYWESRSEQYF
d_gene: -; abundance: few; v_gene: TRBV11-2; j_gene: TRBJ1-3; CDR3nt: TGTGCCAGCAGTTCAGGGGTCTCTGGAAACACCATATATTTT; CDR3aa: CASSSGVSGNTIYF
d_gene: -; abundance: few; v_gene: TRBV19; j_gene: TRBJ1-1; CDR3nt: TGTGCCAGTAGTAACGGGAGGGGAGGGACTGAAGCTTTCTTT; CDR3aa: CASSNGRGGTEAFF
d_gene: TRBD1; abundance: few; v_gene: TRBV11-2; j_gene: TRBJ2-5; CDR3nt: TGTGCCAGCAGCTTAAGGGGCCAGGGGGCGTTGACCCAGTACTTC; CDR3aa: CASSLRGQGALTQYF
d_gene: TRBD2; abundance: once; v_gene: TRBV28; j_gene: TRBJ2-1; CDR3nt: TGTGCCAGCACTACGGGGGGGACTAGCGGGAGGATCTCCTACAATGAGCAGTTCTTC; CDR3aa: CASTTGGTSGRISYNEQFF
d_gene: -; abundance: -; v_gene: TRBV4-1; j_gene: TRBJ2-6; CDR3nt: TGCGCCAGCAGCCAAGAGACTCCCGGGGCCAACGTCCTGACTTTC; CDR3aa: CASSQETPGANVLTF
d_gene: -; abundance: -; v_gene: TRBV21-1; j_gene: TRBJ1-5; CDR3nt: TGTGCCAGCATGGGACAGGAGTTCTGGCCCCAGCATTTT; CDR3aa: CASMGQEFWPQHF
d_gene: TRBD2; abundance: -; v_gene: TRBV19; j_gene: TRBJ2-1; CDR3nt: TGTGCCAGTAGTATAGCCCTGGGAGGGGCGGGAGTGGACAATGAGCAGTTCTTC; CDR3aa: CASSIALGGAGVDNEQFF